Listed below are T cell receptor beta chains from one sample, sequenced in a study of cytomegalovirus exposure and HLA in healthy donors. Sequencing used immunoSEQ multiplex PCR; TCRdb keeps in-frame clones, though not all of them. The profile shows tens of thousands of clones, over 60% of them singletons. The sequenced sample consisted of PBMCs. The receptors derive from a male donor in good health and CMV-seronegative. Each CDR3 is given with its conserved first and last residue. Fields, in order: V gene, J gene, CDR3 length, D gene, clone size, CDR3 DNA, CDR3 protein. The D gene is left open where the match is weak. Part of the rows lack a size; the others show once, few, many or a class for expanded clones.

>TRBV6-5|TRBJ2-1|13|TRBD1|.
TGTGCCAGCAGGGGACAGGGTATAAGTGAGCAGTTCTTC
CASRGQGISEQFF
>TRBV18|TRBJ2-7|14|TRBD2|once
TGTGCCAGCTCACGGGCGGGAGGACTAAAGGAGCAGTACTTC
CASSRAGGLKEQYF
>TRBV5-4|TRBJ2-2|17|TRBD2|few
TGTGCCAGCAGCCCAGGGACTAGCGGGAGACGCACCGGGGAGCTGTTTTTT
CASSPGTSGRRTGELFF
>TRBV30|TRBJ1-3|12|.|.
TGTGCCTGGAGTGTACAGGCAGGAGGGGTATATTTT
CAWSVQAGGVYF
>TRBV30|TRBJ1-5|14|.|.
TGTGCCTGGAGTGTCGGGACTTCTAATCAGCCCCAGCATTTT
CAWSVGTSNQPQHF
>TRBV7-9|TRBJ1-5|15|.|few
TGTGCCAGCAGCTTAGGGGGGGGTAGCAATCAGCCCCAGCATTTT
CASSLGGGSNQPQHF
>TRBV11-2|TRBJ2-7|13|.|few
TGTGCCAGCAGCCCCCAGACAGTAACCGAGCAGTACTTC
CASSPQTVTEQYF
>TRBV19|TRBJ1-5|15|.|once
TGTGCCAGTAGTATAGGGCGGCAGGGCTATCAGCCCCAGCATTTT
CASSIGRQGYQPQHF
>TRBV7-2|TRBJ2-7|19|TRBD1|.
TGTGCCAGCAGCTTACCCCGAGCCGGGACAGCACCTCTCTCCTACGAGCAGTACTTC
CASSLPRAGTAPLSYEQYF
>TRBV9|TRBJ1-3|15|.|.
TGTGCCAGCAGCCCACCACCGAGCTCTGGAAACACCATATATTTT
CASSPPPSSGNTIYF
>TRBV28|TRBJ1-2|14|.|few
TGTGCCAGCAGTTTAGGCAGGGGTGCACATGACTACCCCTTC
CASSLGRGAHDYPF
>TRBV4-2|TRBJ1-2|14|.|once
TGTGCCAGCAGCCAAGAACACCTTAACTATGGCTACCCCTTC
CASSQEHLNYGYPF
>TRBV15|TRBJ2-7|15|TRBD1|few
TGTGCCACCTCTTCTGATCCGGGACAGGCCTACGAGCAGTACTTC
CATSSDPGQAYEQYF
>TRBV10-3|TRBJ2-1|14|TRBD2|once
TGTGCCATCAGAGGCGGGAGGGCTTACAATGAGCAGTTCTTC
CAIRGGRAYNEQFF
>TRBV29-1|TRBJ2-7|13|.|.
TGCAGTATAGGGGAGCGGGTCAACTACGAGCAGTACTTC
CSIGERVNYEQYF
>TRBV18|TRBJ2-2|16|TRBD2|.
TGTGCCAGCTCACCAAGGATAGCGGGAGGAACCGGGGAGCTGTTTTTT
CASSPRIAGGTGELFF
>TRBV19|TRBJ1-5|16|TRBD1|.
TGTGCCAGCACCACCGGACAGGGGGCCAGCAATCAGCCCCAGCATTTT
CASTTGQGASNQPQHF
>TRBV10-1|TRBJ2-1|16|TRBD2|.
TGCGCCAGCAGTGAGCGGGAGGCGAGCTCCTACAATGAGCAGTTCTTC
CASSEREASSYNEQFF
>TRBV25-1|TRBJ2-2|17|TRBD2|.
TGTGCCAGCAGTGAACACCGTTTTTCGGGGGGTGACGGGGAGCTGTTTTTT
CASSEHRFSGGDGELFF
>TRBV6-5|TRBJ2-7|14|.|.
TGTGCCACCAAGCGCCGTGGGGCCTCCTACGAGCAGTACTTC
CATKRRGASYEQYF
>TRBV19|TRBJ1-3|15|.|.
TGTGCCAGTAGTAGTGGCCGCTCCTCTGGAAACACCATATATTTT
CASSSGRSSGNTIYF
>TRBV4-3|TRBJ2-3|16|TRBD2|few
TGCGCCAGCAGCCCGACAAGGGGAGGGAGCACAGATACGCAGTATTTT
CASSPTRGGSTDTQYF
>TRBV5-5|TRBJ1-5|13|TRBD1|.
TGTGCCAGCAGTTGGACAGGGGATCAGCCCCAGCATTTT
CASSWTGDQPQHF
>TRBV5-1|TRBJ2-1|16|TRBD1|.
TGCGCCAGCAGCCTGACCGGGACAGTCAGCAACAATGAGCAGTTCTTC
CASSLTGTVSNNEQFF